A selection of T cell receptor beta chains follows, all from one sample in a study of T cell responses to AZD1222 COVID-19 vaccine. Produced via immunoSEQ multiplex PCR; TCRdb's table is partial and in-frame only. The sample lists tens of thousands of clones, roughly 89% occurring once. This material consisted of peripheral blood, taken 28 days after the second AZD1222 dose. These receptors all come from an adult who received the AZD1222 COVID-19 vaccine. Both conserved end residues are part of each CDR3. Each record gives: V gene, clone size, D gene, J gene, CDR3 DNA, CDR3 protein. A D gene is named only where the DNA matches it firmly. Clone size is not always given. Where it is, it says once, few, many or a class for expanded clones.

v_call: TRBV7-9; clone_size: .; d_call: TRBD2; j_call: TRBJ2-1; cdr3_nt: TGTGCCAGCAGCTTAGTAGCGGGAGACAATGAGCAGTTCTTC; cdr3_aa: CASSLVAGDNEQFF
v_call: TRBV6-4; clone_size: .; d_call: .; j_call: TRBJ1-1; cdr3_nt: TGTGCCAGCAGTGACTCGAGGCTGAACACTGAAGCTTTCTTT; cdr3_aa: CASSDSRLNTEAFF
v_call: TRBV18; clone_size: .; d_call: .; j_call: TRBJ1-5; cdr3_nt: TGTGCCAGCTCCGGGGTGCAGTCCAATCAGCCCCAGCATTTT; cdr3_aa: CASSGVQSNQPQHF
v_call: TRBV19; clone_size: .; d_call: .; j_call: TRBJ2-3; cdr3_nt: TGTGCCAGTAGTATGGGGGGCCTCCAGGCGGATACGCAGTATTTT; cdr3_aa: CASSMGGLQADTQYF
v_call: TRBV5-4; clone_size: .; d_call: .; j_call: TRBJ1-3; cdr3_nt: TGTGCCAGCAGCTTGGAAGGTCCACCTGGAAACACCATATATTTT; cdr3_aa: CASSLEGPPGNTIYF
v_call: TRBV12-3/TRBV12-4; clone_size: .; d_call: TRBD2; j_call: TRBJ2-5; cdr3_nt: TGTGCCAGCAGTTTCGGGAGGGAGACCCAGTACTTC; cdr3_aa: CASSFGRETQYF
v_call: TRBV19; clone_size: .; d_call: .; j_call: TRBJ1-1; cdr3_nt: TGTGCCAGTAGTATGGGATCCCTGGTTCACACTGAAGCTTTCTTT; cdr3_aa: CASSMGSLVHTEAFF
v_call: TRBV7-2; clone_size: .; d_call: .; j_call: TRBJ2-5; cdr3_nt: TGTGCCAGCAGCAATTGGGGTGAGACCCAGTACTTC; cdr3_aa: CASSNWGETQYF
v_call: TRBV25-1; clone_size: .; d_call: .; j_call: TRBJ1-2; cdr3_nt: TGTGCCAGCAGTGATTGGAACTATGGCTACACCTTC; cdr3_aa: CASSDWNYGYTF
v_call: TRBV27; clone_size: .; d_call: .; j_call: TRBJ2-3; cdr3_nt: TGTGCCAGCAGTTTATTGGGGGACAACACAGATACGCAGTATTTT; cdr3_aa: CASSLLGDNTDTQYF
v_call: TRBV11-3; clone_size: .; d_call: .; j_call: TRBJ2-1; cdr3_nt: TGTGCCAGCAGTCCCGGCCTCGACAATGAGCAGTTCTTC; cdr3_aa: CASSPGLDNEQFF
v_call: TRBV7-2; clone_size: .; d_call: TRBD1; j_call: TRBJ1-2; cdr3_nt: TGTGCCAGCAGCTCGGACAGGGTTGCTGGCTACACCTTC; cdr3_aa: CASSSDRVAGYTF
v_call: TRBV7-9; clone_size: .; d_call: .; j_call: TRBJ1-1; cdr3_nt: TGTGCCAGCAGCCCCCGGGGGCTTGAAGCTTTCTTT; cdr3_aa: CASSPRGLEAFF
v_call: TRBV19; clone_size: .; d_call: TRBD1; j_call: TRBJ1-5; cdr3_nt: TGTGCCAGTAGTGTTTCCCGGGACAGGGGATATCAGCCCCAGCATTTT; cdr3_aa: CASSVSRDRGYQPQHF
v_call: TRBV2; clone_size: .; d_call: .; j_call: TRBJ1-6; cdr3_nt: TGTGCCAGCAGTGTAGCCAGCAAGAATTCACCCCTCCACTTT; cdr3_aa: CASSVASKNSPLHF
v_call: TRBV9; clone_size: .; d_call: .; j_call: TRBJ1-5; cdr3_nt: TGTGCCAGCAGCGTAGGCATTAGCAATCAGCCCCAGCATTTT; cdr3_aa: CASSVGISNQPQHF
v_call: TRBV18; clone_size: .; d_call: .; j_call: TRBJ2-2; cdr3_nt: TGTGCCAGCTCACCTACAGGGACCCCGAACACCGGGGAGCTGTTTTTT; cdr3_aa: CASSPTGTPNTGELFF
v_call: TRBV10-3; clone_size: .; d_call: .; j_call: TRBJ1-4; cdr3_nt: TGTGCCATCAGTGAGTCTAAAGGGACACCCTCAACTAATGAAAAACTGTTTTTT; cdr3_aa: CAISESKGTPSTNEKLFF
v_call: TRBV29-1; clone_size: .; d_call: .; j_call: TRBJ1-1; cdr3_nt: TGCAGCGTCTCCCTGGGCGTCCCTGAAGCTTTCTTT; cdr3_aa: CSVSLGVPEAFF
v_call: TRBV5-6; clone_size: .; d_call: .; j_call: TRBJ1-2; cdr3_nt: TGTGCCAGCAGCCCTCGAGGATATGGCTACACCTTC; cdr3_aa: CASSPRGYGYTF
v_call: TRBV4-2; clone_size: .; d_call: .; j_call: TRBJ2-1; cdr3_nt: TGTGCCAGCAGCCAGGACTCCGGGACTTCCCGGGCCAATGAGCAGTTCTTC; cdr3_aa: CASSQDSGTSRANEQFF
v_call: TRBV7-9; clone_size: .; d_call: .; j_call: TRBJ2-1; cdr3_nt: TGTGCCAGCAGCTTAGAGTCAGTAGCTTACAATGAGCAGTTCTTC; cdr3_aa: CASSLESVAYNEQFF
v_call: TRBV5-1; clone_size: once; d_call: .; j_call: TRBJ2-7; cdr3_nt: TGCGCCAGCAGCTTGGGGGACACCTCCTACGAGCAGTACTTC; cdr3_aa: CASSLGDTSYEQYF
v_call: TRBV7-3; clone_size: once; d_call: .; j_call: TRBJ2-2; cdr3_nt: TGTGCCAGCAGCTTACCCGGGGCCGGGGAGCTGTTTTTT; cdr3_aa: CASSLPGAGELFF
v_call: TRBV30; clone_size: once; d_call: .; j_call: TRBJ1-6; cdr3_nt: TGTGCCTGGAGTGTATCTGGGGGACCCTCCTATAATTCACCCCTCCACTTT; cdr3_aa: CAWSVSGGPSYNSPLHF
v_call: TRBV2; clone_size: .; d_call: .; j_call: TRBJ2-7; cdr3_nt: TGTGCCAGCAGTACCCAGGGGGGGGCCTACGAGCAGTACTTC; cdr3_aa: CASSTQGGAYEQYF
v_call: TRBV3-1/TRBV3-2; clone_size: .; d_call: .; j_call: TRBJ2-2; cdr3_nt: TGTGCCAGCAGCCAACCAGTCGGGGAGCTGTTTTTT; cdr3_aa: CASSQPVGELFF
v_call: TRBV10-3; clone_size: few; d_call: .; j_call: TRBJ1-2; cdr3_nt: TGTGCCATCAGTGATTATTATGGGGGCTACGATGGCTACACCTTC; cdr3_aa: CAISDYYGGYDGYTF
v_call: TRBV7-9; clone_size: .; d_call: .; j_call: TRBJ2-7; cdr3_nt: TGTGCCAGCAGCTTAGGGGATAGGACGGGCTCCGAGCAGTACTTC; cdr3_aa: CASSLGDRTGSEQYF
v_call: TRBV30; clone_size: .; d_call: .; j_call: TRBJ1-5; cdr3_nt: TGTGCCTGGAGTGTTTGGGGGGCCAATCAGCCCCAGCATTTT; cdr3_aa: CAWSVWGANQPQHF
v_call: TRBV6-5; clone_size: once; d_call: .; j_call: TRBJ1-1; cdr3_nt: TGTGCCAGCAGTTACCGGGAAGTGAACACTGAAGCTTTCTTT; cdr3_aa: CASSYREVNTEAFF
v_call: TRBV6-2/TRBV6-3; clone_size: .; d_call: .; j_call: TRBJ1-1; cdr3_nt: TGTGCCAGCAGCCCAGGGCTTGCAAGAGCTTTCTTT; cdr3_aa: CASSPGLARAFF
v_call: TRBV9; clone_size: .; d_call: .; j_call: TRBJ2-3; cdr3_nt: TGTGCCAGCAGCGTCGGCTACCAATTTTGGGGGCCACATTGGGATACGCAGTATTTT; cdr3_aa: CASSVGYQFWGPHWDTQYF
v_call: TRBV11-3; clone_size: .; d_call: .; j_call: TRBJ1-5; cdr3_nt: TGTGCCAGCAGCCCAGACAGCCATCAGCCCCAGCATTTT; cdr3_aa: CASSPDSHQPQHF
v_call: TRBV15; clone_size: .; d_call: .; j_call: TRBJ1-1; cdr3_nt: TGTGCCACCAGCAGAGATCTACAAGCTTTCTTT; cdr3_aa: CATSRDLQAFF
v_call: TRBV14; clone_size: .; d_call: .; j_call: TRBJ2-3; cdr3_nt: TGTGCCAGCAGCCAAGAGAGACGGGGTGTTCAGTATTTT; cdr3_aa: CASSQERRGVQYF